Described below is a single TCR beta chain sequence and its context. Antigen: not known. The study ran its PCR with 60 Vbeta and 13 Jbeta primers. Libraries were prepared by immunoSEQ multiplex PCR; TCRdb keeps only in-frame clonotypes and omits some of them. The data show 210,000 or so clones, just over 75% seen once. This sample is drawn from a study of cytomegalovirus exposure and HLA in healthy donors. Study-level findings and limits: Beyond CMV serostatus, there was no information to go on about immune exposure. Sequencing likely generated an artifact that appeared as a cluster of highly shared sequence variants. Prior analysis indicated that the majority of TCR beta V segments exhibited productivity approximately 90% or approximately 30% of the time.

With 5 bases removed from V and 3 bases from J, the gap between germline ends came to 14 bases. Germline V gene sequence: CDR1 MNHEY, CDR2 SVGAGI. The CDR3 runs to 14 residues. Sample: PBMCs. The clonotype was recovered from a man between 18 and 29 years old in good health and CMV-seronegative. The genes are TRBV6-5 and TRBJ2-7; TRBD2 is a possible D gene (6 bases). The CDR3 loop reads CASSASGLNYEQYF. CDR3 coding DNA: TGTGCCAGCAGTGCATCGGGACTGAACTACGAGCAGTACTTC.